These 27 T cell receptor beta chains share one sample of origin, sequenced in a study of blood T cell repertoires in COVID-19. Method: immunoSEQ multiplex PCR; TCRdb's copy keeps in-frame clones and lacks some. The data hold more than 150,000 clones, with 80% to 90% observed a single time. The specimen sequenced was peripheral blood. These receptors were taken from a woman older than 75 with COVID-19, enrolled during active disease.

This rearrangement joins TRBV3-1 (or the pseudogene TRBV3-2) to TRBJ2-3; D is possibly TRBD1 (6 bases). The V and J ends lost 2 bases and 4 bases respectively, with 13 bases between them. Germline CDR1 LGHDT, CDR2 YNNKEL (reference sequence). The CDR3 length is 15 residues. The CDR3 loop reads CASSQTPRGPDTQYF. In nucleotides, the CDR3 is TGTGCCAGCAGCCAAACTCCCAGGGGCCCAGATACGCAGTATTTT.

The CDR3 DNA reads as TGTGCCAGCAGTACCCGCCGACAGGAATATAGCAATCAGCCCCAGCATTTT. Translating it yields CASSTRRQEYSNQPQHF. This chain connects TRBV28 to TRBJ1-5; D is possibly TRBD1 (6 bases). CDR1 is MDHEN, CDR2 SYDVKM, per germline. The CDR3 has 17 residues. Trimming took off 5 bases at V and 0 bases at J, with 17 bases between the two ends. The entire variable domain, with the rest obtained from reference TRBV28 and TRBJ1-5, is as follows: DVKVTQSSRYLVKRTGEKVFLECVQDMDHENMFWYRQDPGLGLRLIYFSYDVKMKEKGDIPEGYSVSREKKERFSLILESASTNQTSMYLCASSTRRQEYSNQPQHFGDGTRLSIL.

V and J are TRBV5-6 and TRBJ1-2; D might be TRBD1 (6 bases). CDR1 and CDR2 from the germline V gene are SGHDT and YYEEEE. The length of the CDR3 is 15 residues. V was shortened by 4 bases and J by 4 bases, with 17 bases between the two germline ends. CDR3 region: CASSVTTDSLYGYTF. The DNA of the CDR3 is TGTGCCAGCAGCGTCACCACGGACAGTCTCTATGGCTACACCTTC.

J is TRBJ2-7 and V is TRBV4-2; D not certain. V lost 3 bases and J lost 0, with 15 bases in between. Germline CDR1 LGHNA, CDR2 YNFKEQ. This CDR3 contains 16 residues. The CDR3 DNA reads as TGTGCCAGCAGCCAGAGACAACTGCCTGCCTCCTACGAGCAGTACTTC. The encoded protein is CASSQRQLPASYEQYF.

The chain links TRBV19 to TRBJ2-5; TRBD2 aligns across 8 bases. The CDR3 totals 15 residues. Germline CDR1 reads LNHDA; CDR2 reads SQIVND (reference sequence). The V and J ends lost 3 bases and 1 base, in that order; junction bases with no gene match: 4. The CDR3 loop reads CASSIRGGIQETQYF. The CDR3 coding sequence is TGTGCCAGTAGTATTCGGGGGGGGATCCAAGAGACCCAGTACTTC.

This chain links TRBV15 with TRBJ2-1; TRBD2 matches at 8 bases. V shed 3 bases, J shed 9 bases, and the junction held 10 bases outside the gene matches. There are 15 residues in the CDR3. CDR1 LNHNV and CDR2 YYDKDF come from the germline V gene (reference sequence). The CDR3 reads CATSRERGTYGEQFF. The CDR3, as DNA: TGTGCCACCAGCAGGGAGCGGGGGACCTATGGTGAGCAGTTCTTC.

The V gene is TRBV5-5, the J gene TRBJ1-5; 8 bases match TRBD1. With V trimmed by 4 bases and J by 6 bases, 9 bases remained unmatched. The CDR3 extends over 15 amino acids. The germline V gene has CDR1 SGHKS and CDR2 YYEKEE (reference sequence). CDR3 protein: CASSTAGGEGQPQHF. Written as DNA, the CDR3 is TGTGCCAGCAGCACGGCAGGGGGCGAGGGTCAGCCCCAGCATTTT.

This clone has a handful of counts. The chain uses TRBV5-6 and TRBJ2-7, with 8 bases aligning to TRBD1. This CDR3 has 15 amino acids. Germline CDR1 is SGHDT and CDR2 is YYEEEE. V lost 2 bases and J lost 1; bases outside the gene matches: 5. This chain's CDR3 is CASSFGTGLSYEQYF. In DNA, the CDR3 is TGTGCCAGCAGCTTCGGGACAGGCTTGTCCTACGAGCAGTACTTC. Full variable domain (missing parts from reference TRBV5-6 and TRBJ2-7): DAGVTQSPTHLIKTRGQQVTLRCSPKSGHDTVSWYQQALGQGPQFIFQYYEEEERQRGNFPDRFSGHQFPNYSSELNVNALLLGDSALYLCASSFGTGLSYEQYFGPGTRLTVT.

The genes are TRBV2 and TRBJ2-1; TRBD2 matches 7 bases. In germline, CDR1 is SNHLY, CDR2 FYNNEI. Losses at the gene ends were 6 bases for V and 4 bases for J; bases not matched to a gene: 21. The CDR3 loop spans 19 amino acids. The CDR3 DNA reads as TGTGCCAGCAGCCAAAGGGTCGGTTACGCGGGAGCCCCGTACAATGAGCAGTTCTTC. Protein sequence: CASSQRVGYAGAPYNEQFF.

In its sample, this clone was seen once. The rearrangement joins TRBV7-2 to TRBJ1-5; possibly TRBD1 for D (5 bases). The germline V gene encodes CDR1 SGHTA and CDR2 FQGNSA. The CDR3 is 16 amino acids. Trimming took 0 bases from V and 4 from J, leaving 13 bases between them. The CDR3 nucleotides read TGTGCCAGCAGCTTAGCTTCCAGGGCATCTAATCAGCCCCAGCATTTT. This sequence encodes CASSLASRASNQPQHF.

This chain links TRBV27 with TRBJ1-1; D is perhaps TRBD1 (5 bases). V was shortened by 6 bases and J by 1 base, with 12 bases between the two germline ends. CDR3 length: 14 amino acids. Germline assignment: CDR1 MNHEY and CDR2 SMNVEV (reference sequence). The CDR3 region has the DNA TGTGCCAGCAGATCCACCGGGGGGAACACTGAAGCTTTCTTT. Translated, it gives CASRSTGGNTEAFF.

This clone was detected only a few times. The rearrangement links TRBV10-3 to TRBJ1-2; D might be TRBD1 (6 bases). Germline lookup yields CDR1 ENHRY and CDR2 SYGVKD. V was pared by 6 bases and J by 1 base, with 12 bases between. The length of the CDR3 is 14 residues. CDR3 loop: CAISADSLNYGYTF. DNA for the CDR3: TGTGCCATCAGCGCGGACAGTCTTAACTATGGCTACACCTTC.

This rearrangement joins TRBV9 to TRBJ1-3; no reliable D call. The CDR3 sequence is 15 residues long. Per the germline V gene, CDR1 is SGDLS and CDR2 is YYNGEE. The V gene lost 0 bases and the J gene lost 8 bases, with 15 bases spanning the gap. As DNA, the CDR3 is TGTGCCAGCAGCGTAGGCAATACAGTCCAAGACACCATATATTTT. It yields the protein CASSVGNTVQDTIYF.

The chain couples TRBV7-2 to TRBJ2-7; 11 nucleotides line up with TRBD2. The CDR3 is 15 residues long. V shed 0 bases and J 3 bases; nucleotides not matched to a gene: 1. The germline CDR1 and CDR2 sequences are SGHTA and FQGNSA. The CDR3 loop is CASSLAGLADYEQYF. The CDR3 region has the DNA TGTGCCAGCAGCTTAGCGGGACTAGCGGACTACGAGCAGTACTTC. Complete variable domain (other parts from reference TRBV7-2 and TRBJ2-7): GAGVSQSPSNKVTEKGKDVELRCDPISGHTALYWYRQSLGQGLEFLIYFQGNSAPDKSGLPSDRFSAERTGGSVSTLTIQRTQQEDSAVYLCASSLAGLADYEQYFGPGTRLTVT.

The V call is TRBV11-2, the J call TRBJ2-5; D gene unclear. The V and J ends lost 1 base and 2 bases respectively, with 5 bases between them. The V gene's germline CDR1 is SGHAT and CDR2 FQNNGV. This CDR3 has 13 residues. DNA for the CDR3: TGTGCCAGCAGCTTAGGCAGGCAAGAGACCCAGTACTTC. Protein: CASSLGRQETQYF.

The V gene is TRBV7-9, the J gene TRBJ2-1; 14 bases are a match to TRBD2. CDR1 is SEHNR and CDR2 is FQNEAQ in the germline V gene (reference sequence). There are 18 residues in the CDR3. V shed 3 bases and J 7 bases; nucleotides not matched to a gene: 11. CDR3 residues: CASSLGQGTSGSLNEQFF. CDR3 sequence (DNA): TGTGCCAGCAGCTTGGGGCAGGGGACTAGCGGGAGTTTAAATGAGCAGTTCTTC.

J is TRBJ2-7 and V is TRBV28; TRBD2 agrees at 13 bases. The CDR3 is 15 residues long. Looked up from germline, CDR1 is MDHEN and CDR2 is SYDVKM. V gave up 2 bases and J gave up 10 bases; unmatched junction bases: 8. CDR3 sequence: CASSLAPGTSGNQYF. CDR3 in DNA: TGTGCCAGCAGTTTAGCCCCCGGGACTAGCGGGAACCAGTACTTC.

The V and J genes are TRBV11-1 and TRBJ2-1; a weak D match, TRBD2 (5 bases). Germline values: CDR1 SGHAT, CDR2 FQDESV (reference sequence). The V and J ends lost 2 bases and 9 bases respectively, with 11 bases between them. The CDR3 sequence is 13 residues long. CDR3 loop: CASSLRAEGEQFF. The CDR3 nucleotides are TGTGCCAGCAGCTTAAGAGCGGAAGGTGAGCAGTTCTTC.

The chain links TRBV9 to TRBJ2-1; TRBD2 matches at 13 bases. The germline V gene encodes CDR1 SGDLS and CDR2 YYNGEE. V lost 4 bases to trimming and J lost 3 bases; unmatched junction nucleotides: 4. This CDR3 is 16 amino acids long. CDR3 DNA: TGTGCCAGCAGCCCCCGACTAGCGGGGGGCTACAATGAGCAGTTCTTC. Translated: CASSPRLAGGYNEQFF.

The chain couples TRBV19 to TRBJ1-1; TRBD1 agrees at 9 bases. Per the germline V gene, CDR1 is LNHDA and CDR2 is SQIVND (reference sequence). The length of the CDR3 is 13 residues. The J segment lost 3 bases and the V segment lost 5 bases, leaving 1 base of the junction unmatched. This CDR3 reads CASSYRGHTEAFF. In DNA form, the CDR3 reads TGTGCCAGTAGTTACAGGGGGCACACTGAAGCTTTCTTT.

This clone appeared a few times. V and J are TRBV5-1 and TRBJ2-3; the D is unclear. This CDR3 region has 14 residues. CDR1 and CDR2 (germline): SGHRS, YFSETQ. The V gene lost 0 bases and the J gene lost 6 bases, with 11 bases spanning the gap. The CDR3 DNA follows: TGCGCCAGCAGCTTGGATGGTAGCTCGGATACGCAGTATTTT. Amino acid sequence: CASSLDGSSDTQYF. Using reference TRBV5-1 and TRBJ2-3 for the parts outside the CDR3, the full variable domain is KAGVTQTPRYLIKTRGQQVTLSCSPISGHRSVSWYQQTPGQGLQFLFEYFSETQRNKGNFPGRFSGRQFSNSRSEMNVSTLELGDSALYLCASSLDGSSDTQYFGPGTRLTVL.

Details on this clone: Other DNA sequences in this specimen translate into the identical CDR3. The chain uses TRBV11-3 and TRBJ1-6; TRBD1 matches 10 bases. Per germline, CDR1 SGHNT and CDR2 YENEEA. The CDR3 is 14 residues long. The J segment lost 7 bases and the V segment lost 5 bases, leaving 2 bases of the junction unmatched. The CDR3 DNA is TGTGCCAGCAGCCCGGGACAGGGGAATTCACCCCTCCACTTT. Translation gives CASSPGQGNSPLHF.

This sequence joins TRBV30 and TRBJ1-6; maybe TRBD1 (5 bases). The CDR3 loop spans 14 amino acids. Deletions cut 0 bases from V and 9 bases from J, with 12 bases between. Germline V gene lookup returns CDR1 GTSNPN and CDR2 SVGIG (reference sequence). The CDR3 spells CAWSVSGSGSPLHF. The CDR3 DNA sequence: TGTGCCTGGAGTGTTTCAGGGTCAGGTTCACCCCTCCACTTT.

This clone has just a few counts. V gene TRBV4-1 combines with J gene TRBJ2-7; 10 positions match TRBD2. This CDR3 is built from 16 residues. Unmatched junction bases numbered 8, after V lost 4 bases and J lost 2 bases. Germline-derived CDR1 and CDR2 are MGHRA and YSYEKL. The CDR3 spells CASSPSLAGETYEQYF. CDR3 nucleotide sequence: TGCGCCAGCAGCCCCTCCCTAGCGGGGGAGACCTACGAGCAGTACTTC.

This sequence joins TRBV5-4 and TRBJ1-2; 7 positions match TRBD1. The CDR3 covers 16 residues. The V segment lost 0 bases and the J segment 6 bases; nucleotides outside the gene matches: 11. Germline CDR1 and CDR2: SGHNT and YYREEE (reference sequence). CDR3 region: CASSLAFRQGGDGYTF. The CDR3 DNA is TGTGCCAGCAGCTTGGCCTTCAGGCAGGGGGGTGATGGCTACACCTTC. The variable domain in full, with the rest retrieved from reference TRBV5-4 and TRBJ1-2, is ETGVTQSPTHLIKTRGQQVTLRCSSQSGHNTVSWYQQALGQGPQFIFQYYREEENGRGNFPPRFSGLQFPNYSSELNVNALELDDSALYLCASSLAFRQGGDGYTFGSGTRLTVV.

This clone has just one count. The CDR3 sequence is CASSLARGRVEQYF. The DNA for the CDR3 is TGTGCCAGCAGCTTAGCCAGGGGGCGAGTCGAGCAGTACTTC. This sequence joins TRBV11-3 and TRBJ2-7; TRBD1 matches 8 bases. There are 14 residues in the CDR3. From germline, CDR1 is SGHNT and CDR2 YENEEA. The V gene end was trimmed by 1 base and the J gene end by 6 bases; junction bases not matched to a gene: 5.

The J gene is TRBJ1-6, the V gene TRBV24-1, with D unclear. V lost 3 bases and J lost 6, with 11 bases in between. Germline lookup yields CDR1 KGHDR and CDR2 SFDVKD. The CDR3 totals 15 residues. The CDR3 DNA sequence: TGTGCCACCAGTGATCTCGCAGGTGGTAATTCACCCCTCCACTTT. It yields the protein CATSDLAGGNSPLHF.